This is a list of T cell receptor beta chains from one sample in a study of shared clonotypes between healthy human individuals. Profiling relied on immunoSEQ multiplex PCR, and the TCRdb table lists in-frame clones only, not all of them. This table holds about 2.4 million clones, roughly 93% found once. Sequences were obtained from naive CD4+ T cells from PBMCs. The source of these receptors is a man between 18 and 35 years old in good health. Some clones in this sample may be carry-over from other donors' samples. CDR3s include the opening cysteine and the closing phenylalanine or tryptophan. Fields, in order: clone size, V gene, J gene, D gene, CDR3 DNA, CDR3 protein. A D gene is named only where the DNA matches it firmly. Only some rows state a clone size, as once, few, many or a class for expanded clones.

>.|TRBV4-2|TRBJ2-7|.
TGTGCCAGCAGCCAATCCTTCACAGCCCAAGCCTTCTACGAGCAGTACTTC
CASSQSFTAQAFYEQYF
>.|TRBV5-5|TRBJ1-2|.
TGTGCCAGCCACCAGGGAAACGGCTACACCTTC
CASHQGNGYTF
>.|TRBV2|TRBJ2-3|.
TGTGCCAGCAGTGAAGACAGGCTAGATACGCAGTATTTT
CASSEDRLDTQYF
>.|TRBV28|TRBJ1-1|.
TGTGCCAGCACCAAGTCCGACGGCTACTTGAACACTGAAGCTTTCTTT
CASTKSDGYLNTEAFF
>.|TRBV11-2|TRBJ2-7|TRBD2
TGTGCCAGCAGCTTCAAAGCGGGACGTTACGAGCAGTACTTC
CASSFKAGRYEQYF
>once|TRBV27|TRBJ2-7|.
TGTGCCAGCAGTTTATCGCGCACCTCCTACGAGCAGTACTTC
CASSLSRTSYEQYF
>.|TRBV19|TRBJ1-5|.
TGTGCCAGTAGTGTACAGAATAGCAATCAGCCCCAGCATTTT
CASSVQNSNQPQHF
>.|TRBV5-1|TRBJ2-5|.
TGCGCCAGCAGCTTGGCCGGCCGGGGGGAGACCCAGTACTTC
CASSLAGRGETQYF
>few|TRBV29-1|TRBJ2-1|.
TGCAGCACTAAAGCGGGACAGTCCTACAATGAGCAGTTCTTC
CSTKAGQSYNEQFF
>.|TRBV7-2|TRBJ1-3|.
TGTGCCAGCAGCTTAGCAGGGGCAGGCCAACCCTTTGGAAACACCATATATTTT
CASSLAGAGQPFGNTIYF
>.|TRBV27|TRBJ1-6|.
TGTGCCAGCGGATCAGTGGGATCACCCCTCCACTTT
CASGSVGSPLHF
>once|TRBV6-5|TRBJ2-7|.
TGTGCCAGCAGTTACTCTTGGACAGTCTCCTACGAGCAGTACTTC
CASSYSWTVSYEQYF
>.|TRBV9|TRBJ2-5|TRBD1
TGTGCCAGCAGCCGAGGACAGGGGGCAGAGACCCAGTACTTC
CASSRGQGAETQYF
>few|TRBV19|TRBJ1-2|TRBD1
TGTGCCAGTAGCCCTCAGGGGGCCCCCTGGGACTATGGCTACACCTTC
CASSPQGAPWDYGYTF
>.|TRBV19|TRBJ2-1|.
TGTGCCAGTAGTATTTTAGGCGGGTACAATGAGCAGTTCTTC
CASSILGGYNEQFF
>.|TRBV18|TRBJ1-1|.
TGTGCCAGCTCCCCTCCGGGAGGGAACACTGAAGCTTTCTTT
CASSPPGGNTEAFF
>few|TRBV9|TRBJ1-3|.
TGTGCCAGCAGCGTAGGAGGAAGCTCTGGAAACACCATATATTTT
CASSVGGSSGNTIYF
>once|TRBV7-2|TRBJ2-3|TRBD2
TGTGCCAGCAGCGTTGGGACTAGCGGAGATACGCAGTATTTT
CASSVGTSGDTQYF
>.|TRBV28|TRBJ1-6|.
TGTGCCAGCAGTTTACCGGGGGTAGCGTCACCCCTCCACTTT
CASSLPGVASPLHF
>.|TRBV7-9|TRBJ2-7|.
TGTGCCAGCAGCTTGGAGGCTGGGGATAGGAGCTCCTACGAGCAGTACTTC
CASSLEAGDRSSYEQYF
>.|TRBV28|TRBJ1-5|TRBD1
TGTGCCAGCAGTTTAGTGACAGGGGGTTTAGGGAGGCCCCAGCATTTT
CASSLVTGGLGRPQHF
>.|TRBV18|TRBJ2-7|.
TGTGCCAGCTCACTAGGACGGTCCTACGAGCAGTACTTC
CASSLGRSYEQYF
>.|TRBV11-2|TRBJ2-7|.
TGTGCCAGCAGCTCTCTTCAGGGCGGGATAGACGAGCAGTACTTC
CASSSLQGGIDEQYF
>.|TRBV18|TRBJ2-7|TRBD1
TGTGCCAGCTCACCAGTGGGACAGGGGGCCCACGAGCAGTACTTC
CASSPVGQGAHEQYF
>.|TRBV29-1|TRBJ2-5|TRBD1
TGCAGCGTTGAGGGACAGGGAAAGACCCAGTACTTC
CSVEGQGKTQYF
>.|TRBV30|TRBJ2-1|.
TGTGCCTGGAGTCCCTGGCGGGGCCTCTCCTACAATGAGCAGTTCTTC
CAWSPWRGLSYNEQFF
>.|TRBV28|TRBJ1-5|.
TGTGCCAGCTCTTCGGGGCAGCTCGAAGCCCAGCATTTT
CASSSGQLEAQHF
>.|TRBV28|TRBJ1-1|.
TGTGCCAGCAGTCCACGGGGGAACACTGAAGCTTTCTTT
CASSPRGNTEAFF
>.|TRBV5-1|TRBJ1-4|.
TGCGCCAGCAGCTTGCGGGGAAATGAAAAACTGTTTTTT
CASSLRGNEKLFF
>.|TRBV7-9|TRBJ2-3|.
TGTGCCACTTCAGGGGATACGCAGTATTTT
CATSGDTQYF
>.|TRBV4-3|TRBJ2-1|TRBD1
TGCGCCAGCAGCCGAAACCGGGACAGCTCCTACAATGAGCAGTTCTTC
CASSRNRDSSYNEQFF
>.|TRBV7-9|TRBJ2-3|TRBD2
TGTGCCAGCAGCTTATACCGGGGGGGCACAGATACGCAGTATTTT
CASSLYRGGTDTQYF
>.|TRBV6-1|TRBJ2-2|.
TGTGCCAGCAGGGGGCTCGGGGAGCTGTTTTTT
CASRGLGELFF
>once|TRBV18|TRBJ2-5|.
TGTGCCAGCTCCCCTCGTTTAACTCTCCAAGAGACCCAGTACTTC
CASSPRLTLQETQYF
>.|TRBV7-9|TRBJ1-1|.
TGTGCCAGCAGCCCCCCAAGGGGTTTGGACACTGAAGCTTTCTTT
CASSPPRGLDTEAFF
>.|TRBV7-8|TRBJ2-7|.
TGTGCCAGCAGCCCCCCCGGAAGGGCTCTCTCCTACGAGCAGTACTTC
CASSPPGRALSYEQYF
>.|TRBV5-1|TRBJ2-2|.
TGCGCCAGCAGCGACGGGCCCCCCTCCGGGGAGCTGTTTTTT
CASSDGPPSGELFF
>.|TRBV7-8|TRBJ2-7|.
TGTGCCAGCAGTCAGGGGCTAGCTACAAACGAGCAGTACTTC
CASSQGLATNEQYF
>.|TRBV7-2|TRBJ2-1|.
TGTGCCAGCAGCTTAGGGACAGTCTCCTACAATGAGCAGTTCTTC
CASSLGTVSYNEQFF
>.|TRBV5-4|TRBJ2-1|TRBD2
TGTGCCAGCAGCTGGGGGACTAGCGGGAGAGGCAATGAGCAGTTCTTC
CASSWGTSGRGNEQFF
>.|TRBV18|TRBJ2-5|.
TGTGCCAGCCGCGGACAGACTGGGGAGACCCAGTACTTC
CASRGQTGETQYF